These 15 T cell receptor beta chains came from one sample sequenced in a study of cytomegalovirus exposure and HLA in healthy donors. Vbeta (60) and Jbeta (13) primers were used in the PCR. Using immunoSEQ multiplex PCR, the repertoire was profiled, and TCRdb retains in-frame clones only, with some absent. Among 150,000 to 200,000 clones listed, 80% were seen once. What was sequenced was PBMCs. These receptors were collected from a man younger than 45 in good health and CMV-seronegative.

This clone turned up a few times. The CDR3 loop reads CASSLADRATEAFF. DNA for the CDR3: TGTGCCAGCAGCTTGGCCGACAGGGCCACTGAAGCTTTCTTT. The gene calls are TRBV5-4 and TRBJ1-1, with 7 bases fitting TRBD1. The CDR3 loop spans 14 amino acids. J gave up 4 bases and V 0 bases, and 3 bases lay outside the gene matches. Germline assignment: CDR1 SGHNT and CDR2 YYREEE (reference sequence).

The CDR3 DNA reads as TGTGCCAGCTCACCAATAGGCGGGACAGGGATCACCGGGGAGCTGTTTTTT. Residues: CASSPIGGTGITGELFF. The rearrangement uses TRBV18 and TRBJ2-2; 9 bases align to TRBD1. CDR1 KGHSH and CDR2 LQKENI come from the germline V gene. V dropped 2 bases and J dropped 4; count of bases not matched to a gene: 8. The CDR3 is made up of 17 amino acids.

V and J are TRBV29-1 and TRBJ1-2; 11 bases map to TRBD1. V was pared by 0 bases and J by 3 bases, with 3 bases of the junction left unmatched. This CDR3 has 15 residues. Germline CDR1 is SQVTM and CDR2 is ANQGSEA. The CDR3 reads CSVEDQGQGDYGYTF. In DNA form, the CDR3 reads TGCAGCGTTGAAGACCAGGGACAGGGGGACTATGGCTACACCTTC.

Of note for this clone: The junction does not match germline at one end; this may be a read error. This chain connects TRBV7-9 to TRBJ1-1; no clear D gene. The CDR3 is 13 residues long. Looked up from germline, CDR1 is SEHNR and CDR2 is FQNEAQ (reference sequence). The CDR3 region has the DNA TGTTCCAGCAGCTTAGCAGGAGTCACTGAAGCTTTCTTT. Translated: CSSSLAGVTEAFF.

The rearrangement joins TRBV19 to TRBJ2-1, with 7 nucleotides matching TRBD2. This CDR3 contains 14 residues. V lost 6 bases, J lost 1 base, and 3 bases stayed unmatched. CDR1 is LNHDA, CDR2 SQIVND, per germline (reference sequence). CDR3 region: CASRASGSYNEQFF. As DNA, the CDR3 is TGTGCCAGTAGGGCTAGCGGTTCCTACAATGAGCAGTTCTTC.

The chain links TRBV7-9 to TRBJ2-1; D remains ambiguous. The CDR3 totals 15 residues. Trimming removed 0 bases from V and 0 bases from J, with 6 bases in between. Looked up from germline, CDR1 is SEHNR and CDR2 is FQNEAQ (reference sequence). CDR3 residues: CASSLAYSSYNEQFF. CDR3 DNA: TGTGCCAGCAGCTTAGCGTATAGCTCCTACAATGAGCAGTTCTTC.

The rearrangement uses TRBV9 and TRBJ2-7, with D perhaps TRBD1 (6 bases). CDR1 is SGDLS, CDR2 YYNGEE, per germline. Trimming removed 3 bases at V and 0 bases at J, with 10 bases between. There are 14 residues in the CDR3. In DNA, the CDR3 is TGTGCCAGCAGCGGGAAACAGGGCTCCTACGAGCAGTACTTC. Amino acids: CASSGKQGSYEQYF.

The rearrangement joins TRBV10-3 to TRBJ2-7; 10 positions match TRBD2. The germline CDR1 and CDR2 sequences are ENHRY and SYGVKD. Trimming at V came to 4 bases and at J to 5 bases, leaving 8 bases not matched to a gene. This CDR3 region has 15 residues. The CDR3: CAISGTSGVPDEQYF. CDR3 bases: TGTGCCATCAGTGGGACTAGCGGTGTCCCCGACGAGCAGTACTTC.

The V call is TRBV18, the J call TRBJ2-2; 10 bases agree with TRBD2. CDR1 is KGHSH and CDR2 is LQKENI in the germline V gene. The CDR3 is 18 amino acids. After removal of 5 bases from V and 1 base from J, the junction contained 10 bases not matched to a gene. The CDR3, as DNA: TGTGCCAGCTCAACAACACTCCTAGCGGGGGTGAACACCGGGGAGCTGTTTTTT. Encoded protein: CASSTTLLAGVNTGELFF. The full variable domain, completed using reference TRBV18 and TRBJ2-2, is NAGVMQNPRHLVRRRGQEARLRCSPMKGHSHVYWYRQLPEEGLKFMVYLQKENIIDESGMPKERFSAEFPKEGPSILRIQQVVRGDSAAYFCASSTTLLAGVNTGELFFGEGSRLTVL.

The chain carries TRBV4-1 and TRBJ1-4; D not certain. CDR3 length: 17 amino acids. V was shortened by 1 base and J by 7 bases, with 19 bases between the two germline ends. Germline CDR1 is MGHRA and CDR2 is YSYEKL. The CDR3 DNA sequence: TGCGCCAGCAGCCAAGGGATTGTACGCGGGCACGGTGAAAAACTGTTTTTT. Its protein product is CASSQGIVRGHGEKLFF.

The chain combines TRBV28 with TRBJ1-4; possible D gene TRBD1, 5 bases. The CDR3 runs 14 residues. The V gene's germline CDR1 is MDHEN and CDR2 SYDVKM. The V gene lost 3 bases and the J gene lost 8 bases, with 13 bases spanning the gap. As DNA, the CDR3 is TGTGCCAGCAGTTTTTCGGGGGTTGTGGAAAAACTGTTTTTT. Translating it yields CASSFSGVVEKLFF.

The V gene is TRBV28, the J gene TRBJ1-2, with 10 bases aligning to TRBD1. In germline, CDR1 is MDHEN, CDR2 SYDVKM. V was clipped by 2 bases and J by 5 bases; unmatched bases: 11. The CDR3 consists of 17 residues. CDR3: CASSLETGGFFGYGYTF. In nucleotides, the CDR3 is TGTGCCAGCAGTTTAGAGACAGGGGGCTTCTTCGGGTATGGCTACACCTTC.

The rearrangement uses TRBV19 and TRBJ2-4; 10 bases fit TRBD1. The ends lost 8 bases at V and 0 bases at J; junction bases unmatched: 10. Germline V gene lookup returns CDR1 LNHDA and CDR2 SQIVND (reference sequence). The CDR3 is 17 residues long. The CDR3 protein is CASRIGTGDLAKNIQYF. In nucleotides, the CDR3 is TGTGCCAGTCGAATCGGGACAGGGGATCTAGCCAAAAACATTCAGTACTTC.

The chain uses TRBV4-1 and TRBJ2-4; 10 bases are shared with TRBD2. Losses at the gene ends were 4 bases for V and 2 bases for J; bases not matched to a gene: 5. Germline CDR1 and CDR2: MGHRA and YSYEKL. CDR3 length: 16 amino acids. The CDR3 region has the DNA TGCGCCAGCAGCCTTAGCGGGGGGTTTTCCAAAAACATTCAGTACTTC. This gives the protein CASSLSGGFSKNIQYF.

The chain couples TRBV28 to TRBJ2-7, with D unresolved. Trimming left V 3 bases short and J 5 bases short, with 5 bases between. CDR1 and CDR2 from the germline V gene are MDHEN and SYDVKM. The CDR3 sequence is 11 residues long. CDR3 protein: CASSFVNEQYF. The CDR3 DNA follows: TGTGCCAGCAGTTTTGTCAACGAGCAGTACTTC.